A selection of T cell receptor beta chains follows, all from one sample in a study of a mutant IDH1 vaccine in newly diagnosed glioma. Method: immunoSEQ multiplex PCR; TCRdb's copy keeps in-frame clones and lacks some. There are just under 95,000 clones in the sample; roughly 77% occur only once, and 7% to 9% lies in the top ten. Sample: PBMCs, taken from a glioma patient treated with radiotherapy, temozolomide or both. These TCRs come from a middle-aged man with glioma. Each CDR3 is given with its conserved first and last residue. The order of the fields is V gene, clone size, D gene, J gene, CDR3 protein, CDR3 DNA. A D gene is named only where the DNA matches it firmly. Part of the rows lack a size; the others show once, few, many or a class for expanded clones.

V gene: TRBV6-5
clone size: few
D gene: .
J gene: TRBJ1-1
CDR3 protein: CASSSYRVGNTEAFF
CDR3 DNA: TGTGCCAGCAGTTCCTACAGGGTGGGGAACACTGAAGCTTTCTTT

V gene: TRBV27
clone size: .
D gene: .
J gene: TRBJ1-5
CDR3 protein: CASSLFGGSNQPQHF
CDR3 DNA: TGTGCCAGCAGTTTATTTGGTGGGAGCAATCAGCCCCAGCATTTT

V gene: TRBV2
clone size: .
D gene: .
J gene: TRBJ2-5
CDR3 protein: CASSEVVETQYF
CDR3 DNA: TGTGCCAGCAGTGAAGTGGTAGAGACCCAGTACTTC

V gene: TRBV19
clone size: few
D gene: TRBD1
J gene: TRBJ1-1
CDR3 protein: CASRLGTGWTEAFF
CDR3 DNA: TGTGCCAGCCGGCTCGGGACAGGGTGGACTGAAGCTTTCTTT

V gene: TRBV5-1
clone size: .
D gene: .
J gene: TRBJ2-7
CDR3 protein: CASSLGYEQYF
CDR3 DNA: TGCGCCAGCAGCTTGGGCTACGAGCAGTACTTC

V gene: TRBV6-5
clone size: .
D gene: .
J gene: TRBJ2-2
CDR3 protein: CASSTQAGTGELFF
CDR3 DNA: TGTGCCAGCTCTACGCAAGCAGGCACCGGGGAGCTGTTTTTT

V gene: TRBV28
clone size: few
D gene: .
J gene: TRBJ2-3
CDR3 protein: CASSRDTDTQYF
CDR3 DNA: TGTGCCAGCAGCCGAGATACAGATACGCAGTATTTT

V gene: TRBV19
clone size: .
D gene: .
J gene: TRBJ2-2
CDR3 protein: CASSIWGLGELFF
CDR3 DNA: TGTGCCAGTAGTATATGGGGGCTCGGGGAGCTGTTTTTT

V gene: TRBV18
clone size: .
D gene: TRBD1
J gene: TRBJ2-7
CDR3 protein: CASSLRGTGDYEQYF
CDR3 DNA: TGTGCCAGCTCACTTCGGGGGACAGGGGACTACGAGCAGTACTTC

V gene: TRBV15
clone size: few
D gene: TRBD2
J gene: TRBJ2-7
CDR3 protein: CATSSGLAGAYEQYF
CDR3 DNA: TGTGCCACCAGCAGTGGACTAGCGGGAGCCTACGAGCAGTACTTC

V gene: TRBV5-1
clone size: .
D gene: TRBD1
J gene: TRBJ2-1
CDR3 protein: CASSAAGQGEREQFF
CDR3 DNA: TGCGCCAGCAGCGCGGCGGGACAGGGAGAACGGGAGCAGTTCTTC

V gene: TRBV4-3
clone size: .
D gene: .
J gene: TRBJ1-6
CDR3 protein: CASSQTVGYSPLHF
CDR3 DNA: TGCGCCAGCAGCCAAACAGTTGGTTATTCACCCCTCCACTTT